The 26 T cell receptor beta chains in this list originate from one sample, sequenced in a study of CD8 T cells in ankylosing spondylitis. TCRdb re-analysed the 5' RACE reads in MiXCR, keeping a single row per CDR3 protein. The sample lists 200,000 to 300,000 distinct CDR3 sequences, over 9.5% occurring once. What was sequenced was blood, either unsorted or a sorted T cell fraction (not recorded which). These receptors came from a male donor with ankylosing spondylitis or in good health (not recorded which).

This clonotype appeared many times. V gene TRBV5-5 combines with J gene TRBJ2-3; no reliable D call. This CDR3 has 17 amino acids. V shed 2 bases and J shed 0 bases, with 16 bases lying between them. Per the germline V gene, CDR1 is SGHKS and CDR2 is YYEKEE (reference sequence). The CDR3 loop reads CASSFRPGLASTDTQYF. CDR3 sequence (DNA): TGTGCCAGCAGCTTCAGACCCGGGCTGGCTAGCACAGATACGCAGTATTTT.

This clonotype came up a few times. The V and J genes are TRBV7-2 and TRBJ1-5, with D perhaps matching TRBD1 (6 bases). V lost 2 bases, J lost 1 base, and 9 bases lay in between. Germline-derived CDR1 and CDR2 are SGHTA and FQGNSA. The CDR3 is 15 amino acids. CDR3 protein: CASSLLDSSNQPQHF. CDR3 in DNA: TGTGCCAGCAGCTTATTGGACAGCAGCAATCAGCCCCAGCATTTT.

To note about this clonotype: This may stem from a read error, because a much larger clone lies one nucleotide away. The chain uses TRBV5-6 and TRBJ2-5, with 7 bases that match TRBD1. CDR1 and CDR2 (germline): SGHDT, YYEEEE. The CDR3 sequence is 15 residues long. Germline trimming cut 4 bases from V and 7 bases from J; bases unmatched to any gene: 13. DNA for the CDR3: TGTGCCAGCAGCATTACACGACAGGGACGGGGGACCCAGTACTTC. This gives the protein CASSITRQGRGTQYF.

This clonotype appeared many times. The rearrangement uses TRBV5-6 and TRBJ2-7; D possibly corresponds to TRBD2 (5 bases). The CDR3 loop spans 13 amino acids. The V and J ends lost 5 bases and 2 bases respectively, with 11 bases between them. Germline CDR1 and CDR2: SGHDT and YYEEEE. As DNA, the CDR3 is TGTGCCAGCAGTCCGGGATCCACCTACGAGCAGTACTTC. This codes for CASSPGSTYEQYF. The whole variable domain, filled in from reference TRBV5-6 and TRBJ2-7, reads DAGVTQSPTHLIKTRGQQVTLRCSPKSGHDTVSWYQQALGQGPQFIFQYYEEEERQRGNFPDRFSGHQFPNYSSELNVNALLLGDSALYLCASSPGSTYEQYFGPGTRLTVT.

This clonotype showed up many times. Here the CDR3 DNA reads TGTGCCTGGAGTGCTCCAGCCTCACCCCTCCACTTT. Translation: CAWSAPASPLHF. This chain uses TRBV30 with TRBJ1-6; D is uncertain. CDR1 GTSNPN and CDR2 SVGIG come from the germline V gene (reference sequence). The V end lost 1 base, the J end lost 10 bases, and 8 bases lay between the germline ends. This CDR3 has 12 residues.

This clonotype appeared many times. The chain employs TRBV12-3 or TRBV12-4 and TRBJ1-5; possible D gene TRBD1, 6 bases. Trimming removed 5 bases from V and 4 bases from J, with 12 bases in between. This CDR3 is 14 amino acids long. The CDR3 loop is CASSGGGSNQPQHF. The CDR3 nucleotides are TGTGCCAGCAGTGGCGGGGGCAGTAATCAGCCCCAGCATTTT.

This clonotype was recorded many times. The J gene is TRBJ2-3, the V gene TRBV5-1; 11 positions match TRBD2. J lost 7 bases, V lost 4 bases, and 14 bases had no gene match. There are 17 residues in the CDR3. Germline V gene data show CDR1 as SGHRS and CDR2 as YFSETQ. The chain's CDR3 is CASSIGLAGPPENTQYF. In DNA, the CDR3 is TGCGCCAGCAGCATTGGACTAGCGGGCCCCCCGGAGAATACGCAGTATTTT.

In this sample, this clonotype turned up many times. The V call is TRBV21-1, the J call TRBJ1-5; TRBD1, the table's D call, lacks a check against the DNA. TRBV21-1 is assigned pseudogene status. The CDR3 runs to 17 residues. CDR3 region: CASSKEGQGYSNQPQHF. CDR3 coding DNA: TGTGCCAGCAGCAAAGAGGGGCAGGGCTATAGCAATCAGCCCCAGCATTTT.

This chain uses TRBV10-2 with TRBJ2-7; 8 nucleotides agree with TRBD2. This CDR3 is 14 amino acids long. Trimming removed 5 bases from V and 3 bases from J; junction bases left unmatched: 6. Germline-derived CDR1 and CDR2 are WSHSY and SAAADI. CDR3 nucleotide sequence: TGCGCCAGCAGTATACTAGCGGTGAACTACGAGCAGTACTTC. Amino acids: CASSILAVNYEQYF.

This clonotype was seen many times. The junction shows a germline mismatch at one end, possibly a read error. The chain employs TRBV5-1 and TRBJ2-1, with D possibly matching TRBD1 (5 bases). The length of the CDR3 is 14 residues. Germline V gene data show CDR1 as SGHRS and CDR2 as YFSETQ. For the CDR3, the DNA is TGCGCCAGCAGCCTCCGAGTAGACAGCCCCTCTCGAGTTTTC. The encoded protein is CASSLRVDSPSRVF.

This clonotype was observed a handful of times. CDR3 nucleotide sequence: TGTGCCAGCAGCTTAGCAGCGGGCCCAAGAACAGATACGCAGTATTTT. Encoded protein: CASSLAAGPRTDTQYF. The chain links TRBV7-6 to TRBJ2-3; D is perhaps TRBD2 (6 bases). V was cut by 0 bases and J by 3 bases, with 13 bases left in between. Looked up from germline, CDR1 is SGHVS and CDR2 is FNYEAQ. The CDR3 sequence is 16 residues long.

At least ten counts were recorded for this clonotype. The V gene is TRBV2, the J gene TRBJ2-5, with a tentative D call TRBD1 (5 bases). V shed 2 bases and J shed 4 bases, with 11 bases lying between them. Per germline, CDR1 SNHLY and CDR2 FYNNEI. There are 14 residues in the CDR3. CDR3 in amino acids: CASSEPGWGETQYF. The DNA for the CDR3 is TGTGCCAGCAGTGAACCAGGGTGGGGAGAGACCCAGTACTTC.

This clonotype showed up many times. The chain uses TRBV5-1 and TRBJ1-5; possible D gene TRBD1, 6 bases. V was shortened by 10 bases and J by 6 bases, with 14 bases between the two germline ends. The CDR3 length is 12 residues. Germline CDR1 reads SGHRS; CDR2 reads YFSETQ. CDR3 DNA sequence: TGCGCCGGCCAGGGGATGTGTCAGCCCCAGCATTTT. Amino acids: CAGQGMCQPQHF.

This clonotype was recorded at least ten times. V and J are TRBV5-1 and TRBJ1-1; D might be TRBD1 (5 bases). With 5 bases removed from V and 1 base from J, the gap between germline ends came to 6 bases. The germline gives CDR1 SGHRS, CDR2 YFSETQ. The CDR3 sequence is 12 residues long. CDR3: CASRTANTEAFF. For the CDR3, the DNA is TGCGCCAGCAGGACAGCGAACACTGAAGCTTTCTTT.

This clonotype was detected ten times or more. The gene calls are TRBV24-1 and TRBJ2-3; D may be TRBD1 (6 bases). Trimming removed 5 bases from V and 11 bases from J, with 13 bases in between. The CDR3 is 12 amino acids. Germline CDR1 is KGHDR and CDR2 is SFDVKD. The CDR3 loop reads CATSGVGDKQYF. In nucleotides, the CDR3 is TGTGCCACCAGTGGGGTGGGGGACAAGCAGTATTTT.

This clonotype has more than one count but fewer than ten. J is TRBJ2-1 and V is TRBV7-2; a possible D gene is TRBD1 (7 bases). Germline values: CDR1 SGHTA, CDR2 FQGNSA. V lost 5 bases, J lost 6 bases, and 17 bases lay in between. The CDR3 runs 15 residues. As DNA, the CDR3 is TGTGCCAGCAGCCGTACAGGGGACGGGGGCAATGAGCAGTTCTTC. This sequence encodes CASSRTGDGGNEQFF.

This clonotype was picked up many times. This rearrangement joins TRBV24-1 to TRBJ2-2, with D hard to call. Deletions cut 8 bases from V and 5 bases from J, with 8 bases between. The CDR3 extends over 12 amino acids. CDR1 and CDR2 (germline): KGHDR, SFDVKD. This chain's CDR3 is CATMGRTGELFF. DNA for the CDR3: TGTGCCACCATGGGAAGAACCGGGGAGCTGTTTTTT.

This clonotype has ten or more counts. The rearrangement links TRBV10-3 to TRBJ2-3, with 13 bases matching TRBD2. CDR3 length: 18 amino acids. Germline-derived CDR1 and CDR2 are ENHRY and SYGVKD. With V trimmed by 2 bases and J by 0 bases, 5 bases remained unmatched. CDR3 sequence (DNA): TGTGCCATCAGTGAGATCCTACTAGCGGGGGGGAGCACAGATACGCAGTATTTT. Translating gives CAISEILLAGGSTDTQYF.

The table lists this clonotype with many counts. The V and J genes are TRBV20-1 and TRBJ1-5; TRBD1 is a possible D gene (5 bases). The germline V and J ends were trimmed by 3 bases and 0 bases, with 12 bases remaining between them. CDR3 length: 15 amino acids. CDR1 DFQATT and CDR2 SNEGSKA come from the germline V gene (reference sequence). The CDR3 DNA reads TGCAGTGCTAGTGGGGCGGGCTATAGCAATCAGCCCCAGCATTTT. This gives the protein CSASGAGYSNQPQHF.

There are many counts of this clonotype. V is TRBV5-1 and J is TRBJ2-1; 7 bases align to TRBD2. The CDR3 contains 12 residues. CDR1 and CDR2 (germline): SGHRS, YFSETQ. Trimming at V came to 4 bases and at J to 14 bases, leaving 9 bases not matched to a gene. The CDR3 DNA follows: TGCGCCAGCAGCCACGCGGGGGAGTTTGAGTTCTTC. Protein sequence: CASSHAGEFEFF.

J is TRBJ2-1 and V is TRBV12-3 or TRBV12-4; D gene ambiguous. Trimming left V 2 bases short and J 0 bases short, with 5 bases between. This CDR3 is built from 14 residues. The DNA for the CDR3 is TGTGCCAGCAGTTTACTAGTCTCCTACAATGAGCAGTTCTTC. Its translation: CASSLLVSYNEQFF.

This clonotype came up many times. In DNA, the CDR3 is TGTGCCAGCAGCAAAGTAAAGGCGGGGTTAGACACTGAAGCTTTCTTT. Its protein product is CASSKVKAGLDTEAFF. The chain links TRBV21-1 to TRBJ1-1. TRBV21-1 is a listed pseudogene. The CDR3 extends over 16 amino acids.

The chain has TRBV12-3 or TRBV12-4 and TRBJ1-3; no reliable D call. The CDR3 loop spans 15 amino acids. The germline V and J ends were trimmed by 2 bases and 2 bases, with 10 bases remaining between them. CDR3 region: CASSLRPATGNTIYF. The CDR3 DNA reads TGTGCCAGCAGTTTAAGGCCAGCCACTGGAAACACCATATATTTT.

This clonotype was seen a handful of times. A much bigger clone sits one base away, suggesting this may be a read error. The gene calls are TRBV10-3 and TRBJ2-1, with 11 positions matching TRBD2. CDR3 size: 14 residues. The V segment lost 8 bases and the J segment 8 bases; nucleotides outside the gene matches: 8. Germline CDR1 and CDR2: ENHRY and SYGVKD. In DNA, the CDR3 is TGTGCCATCGGCCCGGGACTAGCGGCCGATGAGCAGTTCTTC. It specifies CAIGPGLAADEQFF.

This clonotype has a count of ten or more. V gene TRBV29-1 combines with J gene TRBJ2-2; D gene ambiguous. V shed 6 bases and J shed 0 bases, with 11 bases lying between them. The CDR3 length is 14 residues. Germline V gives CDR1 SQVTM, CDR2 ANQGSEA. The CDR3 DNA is TGCAGCGTAACTGCAGGCGCGAACACCGGGGAGCTGTTTTTT. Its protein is CSVTAGANTGELFF.

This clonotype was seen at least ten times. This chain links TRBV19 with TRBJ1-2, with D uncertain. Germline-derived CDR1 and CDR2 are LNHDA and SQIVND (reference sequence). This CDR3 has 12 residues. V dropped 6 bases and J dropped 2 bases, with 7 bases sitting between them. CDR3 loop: CASRGENYGYTF. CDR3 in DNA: TGTGCCAGTAGGGGAGAGAACTATGGCTACACCTTC.